This T cell receptor (beta chain) comes out of a study of blood T cell repertoires in COVID-19. Whole-study context: Spain, Italy and the United States supplied samples that represented acute and convalescent COVID-19. Sources were T cells, B-cell-depleted T cells, or PBMCs; the material itself was cDNA or gDNA.

Original processing methods: Reference gene primers were amplified, and this amplification served to estimate nucleated cell counts. Assay used: immunoSEQ multiplex PCR; TCRdb lists only in-frame clones, some missing. V, J and clone size were drawn from that table, and D and trimming were deduced from the DNA. Of approximately 170,000 clones in the sample, 89% are singletons; the top ten hold approximately 2.1%. CDR1 SGHKS and CDR2 YYEKEE come from the germline V gene (reference sequence). Losses at the gene ends were 2 bases for V and 2 bases for J; bases not matched to a gene: 3. The CDR3 consists of 15 residues.

The V and J genes are TRBV5-5 and TRBJ2-7; 11 nucleotides agree with TRBD1. This sequence originates from a man aged 18 to 29 who had recovered from COVID-19. The material sequenced was peripheral blood. CDR3 protein: CASSLGQGAAYEQYF. The CDR3 DNA is TGTGCCAGCAGCTTAGGACAGGGGGCGGCCTACGAGCAGTACTTC.